Below are 5 T cell receptor beta chains sequenced from a single sample in a study of technical replicates of blood from a few donors. TCRdb's table, derived via immunoSEQ multiplex PCR, lists solely in-frame clones and lacks some. The table has approximately 73,000 clones, 92% seen once. Sequenced sample: T cells isolated from PBMCs. The receptors shown here come from a human donor in good health.

This rearrangement joins TRBV7-8 to TRBJ2-7; the match to TRBD1 covers 8 bases. CDR1 is SGHVS, CDR2 FQNEAQ, per germline. The CDR3 contains 13 residues. Trimming cost V 6 bases and J 5 bases; bases outside gene matches: 6. CDR3 sequence reads: CASRSDRGHEQYF. The CDR3 DNA reads as TGTGCCAGCAGATCAGACAGGGGCCACGAGCAGTACTTC.

J is TRBJ1-1 and V is TRBV6-5; TRBD1 matches 7 bases. The germline V gene encodes CDR1 MNHEY and CDR2 SVGAGI. V was pared by 7 bases and J by 4 bases, with 6 bases of the junction left unmatched. This CDR3 has 13 residues. The CDR3 region has the DNA TGTGCCAGCATTAGTACAGGGGTCACTGAAGCTTTCTTT. Translation: CASISTGVTEAFF.

J is TRBJ2-7 and V is TRBV5-4; 8 bases are a match to TRBD1. This CDR3 comprises 14 residues. V lost 0 bases and J lost 4; bases outside the gene matches: 3. Germline-derived CDR1 and CDR2 are SGHNT and YYREEE (reference sequence). Written as DNA, the CDR3 is TGTGCCAGCAGCTTGGGACAGGGGAGATACGAGCAGTACTTC. It is translated as CASSLGQGRYEQYF.

The chain combines TRBV13 with TRBJ2-1; 7 bases line up with TRBD1. This CDR3 has 14 residues. V shed 5 bases, J shed 9 bases, and the junction held 10 bases outside the gene matches. CDR1 and CDR2 from the germline V gene are PRHDT and FYEKMQ (reference sequence). This chain's CDR3 is CASSPLTTGLEQFF. The CDR3 nucleotides are TGTGCCAGCAGCCCCCTTACGACAGGGCTTGAGCAGTTCTTC.

This chain connects TRBV29-1 to TRBJ2-1; D gene uncertain. The CDR3 totals 11 residues. V was cut by 7 bases and J by 8 bases, with 12 bases left in between. Germline CDR1 is SQVTM and CDR2 is ANQGSEA. This chain's CDR3 is CSALEGYEQFF. DNA for the CDR3: TGCAGCGCCCTAGAAGGCTATGAGCAGTTCTTC.